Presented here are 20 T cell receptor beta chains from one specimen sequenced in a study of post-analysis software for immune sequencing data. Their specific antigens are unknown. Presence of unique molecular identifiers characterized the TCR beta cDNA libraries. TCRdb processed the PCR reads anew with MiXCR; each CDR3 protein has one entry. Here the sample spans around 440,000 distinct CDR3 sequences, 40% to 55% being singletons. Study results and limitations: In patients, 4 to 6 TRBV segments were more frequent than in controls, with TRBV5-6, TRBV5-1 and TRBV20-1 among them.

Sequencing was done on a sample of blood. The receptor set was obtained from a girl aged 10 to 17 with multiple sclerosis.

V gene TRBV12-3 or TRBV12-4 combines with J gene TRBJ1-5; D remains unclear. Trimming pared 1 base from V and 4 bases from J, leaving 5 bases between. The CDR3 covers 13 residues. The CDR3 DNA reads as TGTGCCAGCAGTTTAGGGGAGAATCAGCCCCAGCATTTT. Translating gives CASSLGENQPQHF.

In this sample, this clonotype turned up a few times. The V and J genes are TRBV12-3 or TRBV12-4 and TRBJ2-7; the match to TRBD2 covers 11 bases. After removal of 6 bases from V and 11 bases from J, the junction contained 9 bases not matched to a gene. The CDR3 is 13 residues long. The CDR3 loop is CASSLGSGRAKYF. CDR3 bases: TGTGCCAGCAGCCTGGGTAGCGGGAGGGCAAAGTACTTC.

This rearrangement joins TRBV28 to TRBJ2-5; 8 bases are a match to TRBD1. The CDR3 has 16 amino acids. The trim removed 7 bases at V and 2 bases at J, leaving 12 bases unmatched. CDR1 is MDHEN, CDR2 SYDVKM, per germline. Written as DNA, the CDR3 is TGTGCCAGCACCTTGGCCGGACAGGGTGGTCAAGAGACCCAGTACTTC. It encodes CASTLAGQGGQETQYF.

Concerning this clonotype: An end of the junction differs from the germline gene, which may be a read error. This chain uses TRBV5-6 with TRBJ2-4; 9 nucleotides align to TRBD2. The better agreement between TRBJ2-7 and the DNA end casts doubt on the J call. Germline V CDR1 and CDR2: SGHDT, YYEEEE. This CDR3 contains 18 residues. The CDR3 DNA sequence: TGTACCAGCAGCTACACTGCGGCTATCAGTAGCGGGAGTTACGAGCAGTACTTC. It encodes CTSSYTAAISSGSYEQYF.

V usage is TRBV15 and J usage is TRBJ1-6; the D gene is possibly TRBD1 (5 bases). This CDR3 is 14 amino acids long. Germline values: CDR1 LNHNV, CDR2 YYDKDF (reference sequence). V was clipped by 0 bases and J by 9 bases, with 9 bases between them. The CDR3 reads CATSRDRDGSPLHF. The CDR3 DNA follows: TGTGCCACCAGCAGAGACAGGGACGGTTCACCCCTCCACTTT.

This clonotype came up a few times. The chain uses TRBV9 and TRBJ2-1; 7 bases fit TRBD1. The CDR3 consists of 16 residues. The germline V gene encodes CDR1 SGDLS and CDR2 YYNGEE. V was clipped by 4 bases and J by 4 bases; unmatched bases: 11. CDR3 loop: CASSPMGTDLYNEQFF. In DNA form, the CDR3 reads TGTGCCAGCAGCCCGATGGGGACAGACTTATACAATGAGCAGTTCTTC.

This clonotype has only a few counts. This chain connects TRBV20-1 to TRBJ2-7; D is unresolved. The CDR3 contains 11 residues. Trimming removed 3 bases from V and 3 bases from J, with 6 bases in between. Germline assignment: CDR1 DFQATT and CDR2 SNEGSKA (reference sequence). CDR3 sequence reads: CSASFDYEQYF. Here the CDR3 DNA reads TGCAGTGCTAGTTTTGACTACGAGCAGTACTTC.

In DNA form, the CDR3 reads TGTGCCAGCAGCTTAGATGGCCGACTGCCCCAGTACTTC. Its translation is CASSLDGRLPQYF. This chain uses TRBV11-2 with TRBJ2-5; D call uncertain. Germline CDR1 reads SGHAT; CDR2 reads FQNNGV. This CDR3 is 13 amino acids long. The ends were cut back, 0 bases at V and 9 bases at J, with 11 bases in the middle.

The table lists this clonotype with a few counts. The CDR3 DNA reads as TGCAGCGTTGAAGCAACGGGAGAAGTCAGAAGGGAGCAGTTCTTC. It yields the protein CSVEATGEVRREQFF. The chain combines TRBV29-1 with TRBJ2-1; a weak D match, TRBD2 (6 bases). Germline V gene sequence: CDR1 SQVTM, CDR2 ANQGSEA. Trimming pared 1 base from V and 10 bases from J, leaving 20 bases between. The CDR3 has 15 amino acids.

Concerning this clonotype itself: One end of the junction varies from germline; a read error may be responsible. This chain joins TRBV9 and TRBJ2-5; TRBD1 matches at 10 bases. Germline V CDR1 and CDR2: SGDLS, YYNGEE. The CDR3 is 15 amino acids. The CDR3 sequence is CVSSVGTGVGETQYF. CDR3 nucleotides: TGTGTCAGCAGCGTAGGGACAGGGGTCGGGGAGACCCAGTACTTC.

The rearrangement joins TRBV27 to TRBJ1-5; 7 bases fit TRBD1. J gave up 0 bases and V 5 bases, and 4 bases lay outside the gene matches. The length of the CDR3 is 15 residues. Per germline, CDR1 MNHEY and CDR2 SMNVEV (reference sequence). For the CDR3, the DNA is TGTGCCAGCAGTCCCGGGGACAGTAGCAATCAGCCCCAGCATTTT. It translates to CASSPGDSSNQPQHF.

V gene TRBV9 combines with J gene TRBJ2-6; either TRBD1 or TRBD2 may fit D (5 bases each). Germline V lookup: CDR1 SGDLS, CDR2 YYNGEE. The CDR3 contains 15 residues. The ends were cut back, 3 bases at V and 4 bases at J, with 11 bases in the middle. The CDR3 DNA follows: TGTGCCAGCAGCGGAGCAGGGACCGGGGCCAACGTCCTGACTTTC. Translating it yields CASSGAGTGANVLTF.

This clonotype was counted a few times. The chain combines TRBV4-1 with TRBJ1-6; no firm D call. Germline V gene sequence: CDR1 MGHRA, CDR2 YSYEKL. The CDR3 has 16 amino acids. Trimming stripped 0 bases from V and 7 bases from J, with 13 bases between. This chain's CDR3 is CASSQEYTVVNSPLHF. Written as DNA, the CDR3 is TGCGCCAGCAGCCAAGAGTATACAGTAGTCAATTCACCCCTCCACTTT.

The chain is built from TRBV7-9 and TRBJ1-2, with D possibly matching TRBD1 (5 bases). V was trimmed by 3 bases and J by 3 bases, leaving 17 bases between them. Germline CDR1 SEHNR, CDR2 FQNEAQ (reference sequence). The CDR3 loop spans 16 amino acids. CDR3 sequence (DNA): TGTGCCAGCAGCTTCGTTCCGCCAGGGCGGGACTATGGCTACACCTTC. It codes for CASSFVPPGRDYGYTF.

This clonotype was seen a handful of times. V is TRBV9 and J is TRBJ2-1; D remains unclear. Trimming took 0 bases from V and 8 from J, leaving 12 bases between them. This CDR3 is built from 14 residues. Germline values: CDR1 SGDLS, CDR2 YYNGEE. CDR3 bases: TGTGCCAGCAGCGTAGAACGTCTAGACGATGAGCAGTTCTTC. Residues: CASSVERLDDEQFF.

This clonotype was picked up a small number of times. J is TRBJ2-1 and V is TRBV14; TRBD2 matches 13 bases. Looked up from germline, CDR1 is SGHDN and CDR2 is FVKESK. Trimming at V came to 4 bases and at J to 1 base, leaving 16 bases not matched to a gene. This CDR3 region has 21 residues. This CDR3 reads CASSLNRTSGSWSLSYNEQFF. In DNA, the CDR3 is TGTGCCAGCAGCCTAAATAGGACTAGCGGGAGTTGGTCCCTATCCTACAATGAGCAGTTCTTC. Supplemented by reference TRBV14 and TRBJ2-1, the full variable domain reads EAGVTQFPSHSVIEKGQTVTLRCDPISGHDNLYWYRRVMGKEIKFLLHFVKESKQDESGMPNNRFLAERTGGTYSTLKVQPAELEDSGVYFCASSLNRTSGSWSLSYNEQFFGPGTRLTVL.

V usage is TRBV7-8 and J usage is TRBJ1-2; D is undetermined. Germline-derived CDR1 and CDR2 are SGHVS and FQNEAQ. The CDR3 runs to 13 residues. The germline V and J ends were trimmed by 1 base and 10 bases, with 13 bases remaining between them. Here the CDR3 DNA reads TGTGCCAGCAGCTTAGGACCGACGGACGTCTACACCTTC. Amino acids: CASSLGPTDVYTF.

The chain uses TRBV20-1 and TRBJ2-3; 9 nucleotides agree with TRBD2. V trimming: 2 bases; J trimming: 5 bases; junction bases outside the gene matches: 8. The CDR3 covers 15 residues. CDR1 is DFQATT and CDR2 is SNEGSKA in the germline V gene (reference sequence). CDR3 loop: CSARKSGRMRDTQYF. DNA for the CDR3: TGCAGTGCTAGAAAAAGCGGGAGGATGAGAGATACGCAGTATTTT.

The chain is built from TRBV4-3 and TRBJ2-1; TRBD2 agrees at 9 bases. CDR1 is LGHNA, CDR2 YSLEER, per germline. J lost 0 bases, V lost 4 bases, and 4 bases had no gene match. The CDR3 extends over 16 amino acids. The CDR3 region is CASSPETSGSYNEQFF. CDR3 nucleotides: TGCGCCAGCAGCCCGGAGACTAGCGGCTCCTACAATGAGCAGTTCTTC.

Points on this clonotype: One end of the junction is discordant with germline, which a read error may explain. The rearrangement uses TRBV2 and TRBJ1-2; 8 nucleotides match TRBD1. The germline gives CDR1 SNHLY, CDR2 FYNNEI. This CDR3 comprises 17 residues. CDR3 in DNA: TGTGCCAGCAGTGAAACCCTGCTGACAGGGGCTAACCATGGCTACACCTTC. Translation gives CASSETLLTGANHGYTF.